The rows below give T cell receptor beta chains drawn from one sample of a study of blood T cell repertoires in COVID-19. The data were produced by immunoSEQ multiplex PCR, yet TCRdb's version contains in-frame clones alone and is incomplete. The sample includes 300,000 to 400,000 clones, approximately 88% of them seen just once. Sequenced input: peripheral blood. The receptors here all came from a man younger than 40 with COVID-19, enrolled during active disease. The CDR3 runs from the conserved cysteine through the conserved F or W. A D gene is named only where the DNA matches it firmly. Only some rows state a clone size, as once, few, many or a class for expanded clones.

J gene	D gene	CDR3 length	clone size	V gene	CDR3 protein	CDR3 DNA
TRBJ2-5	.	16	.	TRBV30	CAWSVGHLQYQETQYF	TGTGCCTGGAGCGTTGGCCATTTGCAGTACCAAGAGACCCAGTACTTC
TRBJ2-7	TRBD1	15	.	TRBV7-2	CASSLTGVKAYEQYF	TGTGCCAGCAGCTTGACAGGGGTGAAAGCCTACGAGCAGTACTTC
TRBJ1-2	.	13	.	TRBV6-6	CASSLHGEDGYTF	TGTGCCAGCAGCCTACACGGAGAGGATGGCTACACCTTC
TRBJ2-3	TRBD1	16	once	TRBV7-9	CASSLLDRAYTDTQYF	TGTGCCAGCAGCTTACTTGACAGGGCTTACACAGATACGCAGTATTTT
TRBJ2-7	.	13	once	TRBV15	CATSRTGTYEQYF	TGTGCCACCAGCAGGACAGGAACCTACGAGCAGTACTTC
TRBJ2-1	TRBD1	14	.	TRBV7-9	CASIPDRVSNEQFF	TGTGCCAGCATCCCGGACAGGGTGTCCAATGAGCAGTTCTTC
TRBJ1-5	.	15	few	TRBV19	CASSTQGNSNQPQHF	TGTGCCAGTAGTACGCAGGGAAATAGCAATCAGCCCCAGCATTTT
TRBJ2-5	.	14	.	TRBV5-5	CASSSSGNQETQYF	TGTGCCAGCAGTTCCTCAGGGAACCAAGAGACCCAGTACTTC
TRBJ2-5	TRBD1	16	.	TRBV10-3	CAISSTGTGVQETQYF	TGTGCCATCAGCTCCACCGGGACAGGGGTGCAAGAGACCCAGTACTTC
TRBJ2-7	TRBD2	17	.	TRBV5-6	CASSLGGGGWKAYEQYF	TGTGCCAGCAGCTTGGGCGGGGGGGGCTGGAAAGCCTACGAGCAGTACTTC
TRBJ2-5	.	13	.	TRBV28	CASSLEVAGTQYF	TGTGCCAGCAGTTTAGAAGTAGCTGGGACCCAGTACTTC
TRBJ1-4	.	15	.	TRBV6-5	CASSYKDTTNEKLFF	TGTGCCAGCAGTTACAAGGACACAACTAATGAAAAACTGTTTTTT
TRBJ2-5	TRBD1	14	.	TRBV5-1	CASSFGQGEETQYF	TGCGCCAGCAGCTTCGGACAGGGGGAAGAGACCCAGTACTTC
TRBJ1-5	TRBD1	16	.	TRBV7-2	CASSKRTGNSNQPQHF	TGTGCCAGCAGCAAACGGACAGGGAACAGCAATCAGCCCCAGCATTTT
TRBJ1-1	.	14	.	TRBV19	CASSKGKLNTEAFF	TGTGCCAGTAGCAAGGGGAAGCTGAACACTGAAGCTTTCTTT
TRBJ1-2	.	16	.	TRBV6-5	CASSYSYRQRIYGYTF	TGTGCCAGCAGTTACTCATACAGGCAAAGGATCTATGGCTACACCTTC
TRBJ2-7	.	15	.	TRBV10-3	CAISEIRRGHYEQYF	TGTGCCATCAGTGAGATCAGGCGGGGTCACTACGAGCAGTACTTC
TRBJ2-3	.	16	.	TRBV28	CASSLYGSHSTDTQYF	TGTGCCAGCAGTTTATACGGGAGCCACTCCACAGATACGCAGTATTTT
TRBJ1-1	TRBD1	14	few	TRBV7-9	CASSFPGQGAEAFF	TGTGCCAGCAGCTTCCCTGGACAGGGGGCTGAAGCTTTCTTT
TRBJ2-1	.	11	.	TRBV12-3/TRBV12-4	CASSLTEEQFF	TGTGCCAGCAGTCTCACAGAGGAGCAGTTCTTC
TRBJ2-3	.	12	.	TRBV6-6	CATGGSADTQYF	TGTGCCACCGGGGGTTCTGCAGATACGCAGTATTTT
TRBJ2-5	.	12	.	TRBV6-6	CASSYGRETQYF	TGTGCCAGCAGTTACGGGAGGGAGACCCAGTACTTC
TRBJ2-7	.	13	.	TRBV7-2	CASSLGSSGEQYF	TGTGCCAGCAGCTTAGGCTCTTCGGGGGAGCAGTACTTC
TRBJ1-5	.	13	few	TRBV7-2	CASSLARDQPQHF	TGTGCCAGCAGCTTAGCGCGGGATCAGCCCCAGCATTTT
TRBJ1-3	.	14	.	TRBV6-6	CASSYSSAGNTIYF	TGTGCCAGCAGTTACTCATCGGCTGGAAACACCATATATTTT
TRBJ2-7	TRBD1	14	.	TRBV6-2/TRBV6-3	CASSPTGTGREQYF	TGTGCCAGCAGTCCGACAGGGACGGGCCGCGAGCAGTACTTC
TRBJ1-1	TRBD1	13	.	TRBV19	CASRLQGDTEAFF	TGTGCCAGCCGACTACAGGGGGACACTGAAGCTTTCTTT
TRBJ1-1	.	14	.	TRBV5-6	CASSLVQGANEAFF	TGTGCCAGCAGCTTGGTACAGGGAGCTAATGAAGCTTTCTTT
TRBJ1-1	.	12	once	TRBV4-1	CASSGLNTEAFF	TGCGCCAGCAGCGGCCTGAACACTGAAGCTTTCTTT
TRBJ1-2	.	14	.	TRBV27	CASSLSVRGYGYTF	TGTGCCAGCAGTTTATCAGTCAGGGGCTATGGCTACACCTTC
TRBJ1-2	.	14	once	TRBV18	CASSPRAGAYGYTF	TGTGCCAGCTCACCAAGGGCAGGGGCCTATGGCTACACCTTC
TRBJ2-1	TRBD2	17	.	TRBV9	CASSGIAGEESYNEQFF	TGTGCCAGCAGCGGAATAGCGGGGGAGGAAAGCTACAATGAGCAGTTCTTC
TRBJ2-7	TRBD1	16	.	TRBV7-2	CASSPGQALSSYEQYF	TGTGCCAGCAGCCCTGGACAGGCCCTGAGCTCCTACGAGCAGTACTTC
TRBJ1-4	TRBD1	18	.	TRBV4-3	CASSQGGQSFATNEKLFF	TGCGCCAGCAGCCAAGGGGGACAGAGTTTCGCAACTAATGAAAAACTGTTTTTT
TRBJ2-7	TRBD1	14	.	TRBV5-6	CASSPGTGFYEQYF	TGTGCCAGCAGCCCCGGGACAGGGTTCTACGAGCAGTACTTC
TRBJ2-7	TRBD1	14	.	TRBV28	CASNTPETGPEQYF	TGTGCCAGCAACACTCCGGAGACAGGGCCCGAGCAGTACTTC
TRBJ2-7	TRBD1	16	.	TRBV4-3	CASSQDPPGTGSEQYF	TGCGCCAGCAGCCAAGATCCGCCCGGGACAGGGAGCGAGCAGTACTTC
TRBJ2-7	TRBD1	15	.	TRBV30	CAWRGTGMSSYEQYF	TGTGCCTGGAGGGGGACAGGGATGTCCTCCTACGAGCAGTACTTC
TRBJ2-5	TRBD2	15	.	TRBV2	CASSVAGGQQETQYF	TGTGCCAGCAGTGTAGCGGGGGGGCAGCAAGAGACCCAGTACTTC
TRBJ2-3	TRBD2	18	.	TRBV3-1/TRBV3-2	CASSQDFFGGGSFDTQYF	TGTGCCAGCAGCCAAGATTTCTTTGGGGGGGGGAGTTTCGATACGCAGTATTTT
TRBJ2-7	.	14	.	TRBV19	CASSPQVGSYEQYF	TGTGCCAGTAGTCCACAGGTAGGGTCCTACGAGCAGTACTTC
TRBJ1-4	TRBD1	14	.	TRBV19	CASSLGTGFEKLFF	TGTGCCAGTAGTCTTGGGACAGGGTTTGAAAAACTGTTTTTT
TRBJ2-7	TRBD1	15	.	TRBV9	CASSVGKGAGYEQYF	TGTGCCAGCAGCGTAGGAAAGGGGGCTGGGTACGAGCAGTACTTC
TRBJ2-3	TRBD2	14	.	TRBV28	CAIELAGEADTQYF	TGTGCCATTGAACTAGCGGGAGAAGCAGATACGCAGTATTTT
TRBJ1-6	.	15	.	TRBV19	CASKDPQSYNSPLHF	TGTGCCAGTAAGGATCCACAGAGTTATAATTCACCCCTCCACTTT
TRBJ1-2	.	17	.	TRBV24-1	CATSEGGQIPLNYGYTF	TGTGCCACCAGTGAGGGTGGGCAGATCCCGTTAAACTATGGCTACACCTTC
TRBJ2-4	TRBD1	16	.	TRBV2	CASTGGDRLAKNIQYF	TGTGCCAGCACAGGTGGGGACAGACTAGCCAAAAACATTCAGTACTTC
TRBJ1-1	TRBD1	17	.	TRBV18	CASSPPGQGIMNTEAFF	TGTGCCAGCTCACCACCGGGACAGGGTATCATGAACACTGAAGCTTTCTTT
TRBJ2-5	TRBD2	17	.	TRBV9	CASSVPPGGGAQETQYF	TGTGCCAGCAGCGTCCCCCCTGGCGGGGGGGCACAAGAGACCCAGTACTTC
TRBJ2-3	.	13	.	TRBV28	CASSLPLGGTQYF	TGTGCCAGCAGTTTGCCTCTCGGGGGTACGCAGTATTTT